This TCR beta chain was sequenced in a study of blood T cells in healthy people across ages. Findings and limits, study-wide: Estimates based on one million T cells were treated as lower bounds. Roughly linear age-related decline in beta diversity appeared, significant by age 40.

CDR1 and CDR2 (germline): SQVTM, ANQGSEA. CDR3 size: 11 residues. Using a J-beta primer mix together with a sample-barcoded 5' primer, a second PCR was run for roughly 7 to 12 cycles. TCRdb fed the 5' RACE reads into MiXCR, producing one record per CDR3 protein. The data show 800,000 to 950,000 distinct CDR3 sequences, approximately 32% seen once. This clonotype has at least ten counts. As yet, its antigen is unknown. A junction end diverges from the germline sequence, so it may reflect a read error. Another study also made use of these data, one on T cells of mothers and their children. In that study: Each mother yielded more than 8 million TCR beta CDR3 reads. Each child yielded a few million reads. The study found thymic selection shapes TCR recombination output similarly in related and unrelated pairs.

The chain has TRBV29-1 and TRBJ1-2, with unresolved D. The clonotype originates from a woman between 40 and 50 years old in good health. Specimen: blood. The CDR3 DNA sequence: TGCAGCGGTGAACAGAGCTATGGCTACACCTTC. Protein: CSGEQSYGYTF.